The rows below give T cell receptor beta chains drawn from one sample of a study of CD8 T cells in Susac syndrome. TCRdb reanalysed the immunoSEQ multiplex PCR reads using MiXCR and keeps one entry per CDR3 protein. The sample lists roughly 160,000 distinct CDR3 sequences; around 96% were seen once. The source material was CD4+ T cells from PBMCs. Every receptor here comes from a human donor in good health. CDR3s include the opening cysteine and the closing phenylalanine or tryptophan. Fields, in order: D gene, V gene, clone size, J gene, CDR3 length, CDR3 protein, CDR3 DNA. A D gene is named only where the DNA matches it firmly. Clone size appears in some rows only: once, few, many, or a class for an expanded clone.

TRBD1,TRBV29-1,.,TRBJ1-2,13,CSVSRTGNYGYTF,TGCAGCGTTTCTCGGACAGGGAACTATGGCTACACCTTC
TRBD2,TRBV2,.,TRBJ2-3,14,CAGGSGGATDTQYF,TGTGCAGGAGGGAGCGGGGGGGCCACAGATACGCAGTATTTT
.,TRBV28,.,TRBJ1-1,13,CASFTLGRTEAFF,TGTGCCAGCTTCACGCTAGGCCGAACTGAAGCTTTCTTT
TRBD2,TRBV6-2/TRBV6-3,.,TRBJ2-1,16,CASSLSSGGMAIEQFF,TGTGCCAGCAGTCTTTCTAGCGGGGGGATGGCCATTGAGCAGTTCTTC
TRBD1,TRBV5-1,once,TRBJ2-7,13,CASSTGTDYEQYF,TGCGCCAGCAGCACCGGGACAGACTACGAGCAGTACTTC
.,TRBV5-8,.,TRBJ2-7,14,CASSDWRGTYEQYF,TGTGCCAGCAGCGACTGGAGGGGGACCTACGAGCAGTACTTC
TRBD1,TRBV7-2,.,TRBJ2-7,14,CASSGQGSLYEQYF,TGTGCCAGCAGCGGACAGGGTTCCCTTTACGAGCAGTACTTC
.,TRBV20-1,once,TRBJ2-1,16,CSARDEQESIYNEQFF,TGCAGTGCTAGAGACGAACAGGAAAGTATCTACAATGAGCAGTTCTTC
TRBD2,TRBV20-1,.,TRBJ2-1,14,CSARWGGLYNEQFF,TGCAGTGCTAGATGGGGGGGACTCTACAATGAGCAGTTCTTC
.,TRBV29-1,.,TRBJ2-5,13,CSVLWSSQETQYF,TGCAGCGTTCTGTGGTCCTCGCAAGAGACCCAGTACTTC
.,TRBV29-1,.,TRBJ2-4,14,CSVTGLLAKNIQYF,TGCAGCGTCACAGGTCTCTTAGCCAAAAACATTCAGTACTTC
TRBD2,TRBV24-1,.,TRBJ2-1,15,CATSDPTSWSDEQFF,TGTGCCACCAGTGATCCGACTAGCTGGAGCGATGAGCAGTTCTTC
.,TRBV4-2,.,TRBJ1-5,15,CASSQEQISNQPQHF,TGTGCCAGCAGCCAAGAACAGATAAGCAATCAGCCCCAGCATTTT
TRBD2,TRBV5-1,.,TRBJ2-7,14,CASSLAGGAYEQYF,TGCGCCAGCAGCTTAGCGGGGGGTGCCTACGAGCAGTACTTC
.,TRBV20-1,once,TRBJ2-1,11,CSARIRSEQFF,TGCAGTGCTAGAATCAGGAGTGAGCAGTTCTTC
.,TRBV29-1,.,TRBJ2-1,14,CSFKRGGSYNEQFF,TGCAGCTTCAAAAGGGGGGGCTCCTACAATGAGCAGTTCTTC
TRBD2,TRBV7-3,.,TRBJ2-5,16,CASSLTSGGARETQYF,TGTGCCAGCAGCTTAACCAGCGGGGGGGCCAGGGAGACCCAGTACTTC
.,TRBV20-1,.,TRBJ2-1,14,CSALRGGRSNEQFF,TGCAGTGCTTTAAGGGGGGGCCGGTCCAATGAGCAGTTCTTC
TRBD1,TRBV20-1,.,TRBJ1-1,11,CSADLTGEAFF,TGCAGTGCCGATCTGACAGGGGAAGCTTTCTTT
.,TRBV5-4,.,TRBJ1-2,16,CASSLAGQGGNYGYTF,TGTGCCAGCAGCTTGGCCGGGCAGGGTGGAAACTATGGCTACACCTTC
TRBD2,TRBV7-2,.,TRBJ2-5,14,CASSSRASGGTQYF,TGTGCCAGCAGCTCCCGGGCCTCGGGAGGGACCCAGTACTTC
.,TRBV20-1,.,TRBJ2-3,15,CSASSSMGSTDTQYF,TGCAGTGCGAGCTCGAGCATGGGAAGCACAGATACGCAGTATTTT
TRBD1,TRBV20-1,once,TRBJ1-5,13,CSAEGTGDQPQHF,TGCAGTGCCGAGGGTACAGGGGATCAGCCCCAGCATTTT
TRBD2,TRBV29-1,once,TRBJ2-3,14,CSVGSGGAPDTQYF,TGCAGCGTTGGGTCGGGGGGGGCCCCAGATACGCAGTATTTT
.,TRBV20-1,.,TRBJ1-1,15,CSARELAKPNTEAFF,TGCAGTGCTAGAGAACTCGCCAAGCCTAACACTGAAGCTTTCTTT
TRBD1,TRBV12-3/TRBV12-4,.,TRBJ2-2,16,CASSYSGTGGTGELFF,TGTGCCAGCAGCTACTCAGGGACAGGGGGAACCGGGGAGCTGTTTTTT
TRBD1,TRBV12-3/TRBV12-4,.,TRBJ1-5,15,CASNLGGQGNQPQHF,TGTGCCAGCAACCTGGGGGGACAGGGGAATCAGCCCCAGCATTTT
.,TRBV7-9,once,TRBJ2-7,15,CASSPGGAKAYEQYF,TGTGCCAGCAGCCCTGGGGGGGCCAAGGCCTACGAGCAGTACTTC
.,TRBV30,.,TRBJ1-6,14,CAWSVLQFNSPLHF,TGTGCCTGGAGTGTACTGCAGTTTAATTCACCCCTCCACTTT
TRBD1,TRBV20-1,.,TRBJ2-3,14,CSATGQGETDTQYF,TGCAGTGCAACTGGACAGGGGGAAACAGATACGCAGTATTTT
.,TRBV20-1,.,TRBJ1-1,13,CSAIYSMNTEAFF,TGCAGTGCTATTTATAGCATGAACACTGAAGCTTTCTTT
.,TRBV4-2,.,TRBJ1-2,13,CASSQELGGGYTF,TGTGCCAGCAGCCAAGAACTGGGAGGTGGCTACACCTTC
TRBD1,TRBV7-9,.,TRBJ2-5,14,CASSFPGGVETQYF,TGTGCCAGCAGCTTCCCAGGGGGCGTGGAGACCCAGTACTTC
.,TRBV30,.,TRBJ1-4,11,CAWLRGEKLFF,TGTGCCTGGCTTAGGGGGGAAAAACTGTTTTTT
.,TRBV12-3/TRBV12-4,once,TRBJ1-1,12,CASSLTSSGAFF,TGTGCCAGCAGTTTGACCTCATCAGGGGCTTTCTTT
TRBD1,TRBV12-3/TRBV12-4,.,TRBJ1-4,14,CASSPGGQYEKLFF,TGTGCCAGCAGTCCAGGGGGCCAGTATGAAAAACTGTTTTTT
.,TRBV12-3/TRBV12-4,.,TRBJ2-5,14,CASSTPGVQETQYF,TGTGCCAGCAGTACACCAGGTGTCCAAGAGACCCAGTACTTC
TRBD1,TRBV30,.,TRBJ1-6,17,CAWSVGRQGRPNSPLHF,TGTGCCTGGAGTGTAGGACGACAGGGGAGGCCCAATTCACCCCTCCACTTT
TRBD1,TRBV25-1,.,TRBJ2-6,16,CASRGQGAKGANVLTF,TGTGCCAGCCGCGGACAGGGGGCTAAAGGGGCCAACGTCCTGACTTTC
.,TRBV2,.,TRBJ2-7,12,CASSVQGVEQYF,TGTGCCAGCAGTGTTCAGGGAGTGGAGCAGTACTTC
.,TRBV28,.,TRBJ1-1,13,CASSYSFSTEAFF,TGTGCCAGCAGTTACAGTTTCTCCACTGAAGCTTTCTTT
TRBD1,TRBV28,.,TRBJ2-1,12,CASRTGIYEQFF,TGTGCCAGCAGGACAGGGATCTATGAGCAGTTCTTC
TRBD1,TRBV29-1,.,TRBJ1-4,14,CSVFETGVQEKLFF,TGCAGCGTTTTCGAAACAGGGGTGCAGGAAAAACTGTTTTTT
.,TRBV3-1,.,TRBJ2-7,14,CASSHAYTSYEQYF,TGTGCCAGCAGCCATGCGTACACTTCCTACGAGCAGTACTTC
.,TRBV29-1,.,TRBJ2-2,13,CSVGAGVTGELFF,TGCAGCGTTGGGGCAGGGGTCACCGGGGAGCTGTTTTTT
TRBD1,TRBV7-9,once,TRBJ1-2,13,CATGTGDNYGYTF,TGTGCCACGGGGACAGGCGACAACTATGGCTACACCTTC
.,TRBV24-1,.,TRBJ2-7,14,CATSDAGAPSGQYF,TGTGCCACCAGTGATGCCGGGGCCCCCTCTGGGCAGTACTTC
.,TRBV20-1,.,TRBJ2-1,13,CSARDVATGGQFF,TGCAGTGCTAGAGATGTGGCAACGGGTGGGCAGTTCTTC
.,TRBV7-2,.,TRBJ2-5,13,CASSLAREETQYF,TGTGCCAGCAGCTTAGCGCGGGAAGAGACCCAGTACTTC
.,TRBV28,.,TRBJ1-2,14,CASRSMGLNYGYTF,TGTGCCAGCAGGAGTATGGGTCTTAACTATGGCTACACCTTC
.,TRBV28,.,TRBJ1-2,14,CASRGHGFGYGYTF,TGTGCCAGCAGAGGACACGGCTTTGGCTATGGCTACACCTTC
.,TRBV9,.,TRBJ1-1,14,CASSPTSMNTEAFF,TGTGCCAGCAGCCCAACCAGCATGAACACTGAAGCTTTCTTT
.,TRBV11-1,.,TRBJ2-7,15,CASSFSWTDRNEQYF,TGTGCCAGCAGCTTTTCCTGGACAGACCGGAACGAGCAGTACTTC
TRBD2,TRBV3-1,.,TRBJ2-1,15,CASSRTSGALNEQFF,TGTGCCAGCAGCCGGACTAGCGGCGCCCTGAATGAGCAGTTCTTC
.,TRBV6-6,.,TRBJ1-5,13,CASSPLWDQPQHF,TGTGCCAGCAGCCCCCTCTGGGATCAGCCCCAGCATTTT
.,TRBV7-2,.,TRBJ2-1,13,CASSLEVAYEQFF,TGTGCCAGCAGCTTAGAGGTAGCCTATGAGCAGTTCTTC
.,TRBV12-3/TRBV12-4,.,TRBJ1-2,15,CASSWRHSGEGGYTF,TGTGCCAGCAGTTGGAGACATTCGGGGGAAGGGGGCTACACCTTC
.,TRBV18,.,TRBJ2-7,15,CASSPAIGAGHEQYF,TGTGCCAGCTCACCAGCGATCGGCGCGGGCCACGAGCAGTACTTC
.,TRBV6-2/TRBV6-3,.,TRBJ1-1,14,CASSSQGPGTEAFF,TGTGCCAGCAGTTCACAGGGCCCGGGCACTGAAGCTTTCTTT